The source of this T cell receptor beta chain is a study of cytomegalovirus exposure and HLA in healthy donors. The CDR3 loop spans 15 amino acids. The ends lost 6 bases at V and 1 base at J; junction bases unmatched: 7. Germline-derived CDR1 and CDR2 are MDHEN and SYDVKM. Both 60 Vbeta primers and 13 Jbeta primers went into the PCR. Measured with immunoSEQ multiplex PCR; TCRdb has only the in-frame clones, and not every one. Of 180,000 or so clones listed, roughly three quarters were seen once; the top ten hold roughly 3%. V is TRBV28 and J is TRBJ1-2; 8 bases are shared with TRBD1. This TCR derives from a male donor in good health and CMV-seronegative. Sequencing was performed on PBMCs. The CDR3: CASSAGGSVNYGYTF. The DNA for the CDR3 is TGTGCCAGCAGCGCAGGGGGCAGCGTTAACTATGGCTACACCTTC.